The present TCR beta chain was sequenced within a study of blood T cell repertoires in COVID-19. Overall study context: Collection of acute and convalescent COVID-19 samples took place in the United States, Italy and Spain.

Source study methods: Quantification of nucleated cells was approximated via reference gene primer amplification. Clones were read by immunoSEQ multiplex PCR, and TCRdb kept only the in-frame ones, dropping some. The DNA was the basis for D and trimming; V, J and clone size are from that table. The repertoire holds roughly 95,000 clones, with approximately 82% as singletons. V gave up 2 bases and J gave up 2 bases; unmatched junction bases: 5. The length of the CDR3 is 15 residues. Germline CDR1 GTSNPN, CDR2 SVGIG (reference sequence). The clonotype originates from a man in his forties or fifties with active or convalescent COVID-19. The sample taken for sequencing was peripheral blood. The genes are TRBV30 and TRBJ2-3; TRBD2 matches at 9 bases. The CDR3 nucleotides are TGTGCCTGGAGTCTGCGGGGGGGCCCCACAGATACGCAGTATTTT. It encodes CAWSLRGGPTDTQYF.